Described below is a single TCR beta chain sequence and its context. Its matching antigen is unknown. The CDR3 has 16 amino acids. The germline gives CDR1 MNHEY, CDR2 SMNVEV (reference sequence). V was clipped by 6 bases and J by 0 bases; unmatched bases: 7. MiXCR, run by TCRdb on the RT-PCR reads, gives a single entry per CDR3 protein. The sample records over 800,000 distinct CDR3 sequences, around 21% being singletons. The data belong to a study of response to subunit inactivated influenza vaccine. General observations from the study: Authors suggested seasonal influenza vaccinations each recruit few new T cells.

The sample here was PBMCs from blood, taken more than 4 days after vaccination. The rearrangement joins TRBV27 to TRBJ2-1; 8 nucleotides align to TRBD2. The receptor's source is a man in his fifties or sixties who received an inactivated influenza vaccine. CDR3 amino acids: CASSHHLAGSYNEQFF. CDR3 nucleotides: TGTGCCAGCAGCCACCACCTAGCGGGCTCCTACAATGAGCAGTTCTTC.